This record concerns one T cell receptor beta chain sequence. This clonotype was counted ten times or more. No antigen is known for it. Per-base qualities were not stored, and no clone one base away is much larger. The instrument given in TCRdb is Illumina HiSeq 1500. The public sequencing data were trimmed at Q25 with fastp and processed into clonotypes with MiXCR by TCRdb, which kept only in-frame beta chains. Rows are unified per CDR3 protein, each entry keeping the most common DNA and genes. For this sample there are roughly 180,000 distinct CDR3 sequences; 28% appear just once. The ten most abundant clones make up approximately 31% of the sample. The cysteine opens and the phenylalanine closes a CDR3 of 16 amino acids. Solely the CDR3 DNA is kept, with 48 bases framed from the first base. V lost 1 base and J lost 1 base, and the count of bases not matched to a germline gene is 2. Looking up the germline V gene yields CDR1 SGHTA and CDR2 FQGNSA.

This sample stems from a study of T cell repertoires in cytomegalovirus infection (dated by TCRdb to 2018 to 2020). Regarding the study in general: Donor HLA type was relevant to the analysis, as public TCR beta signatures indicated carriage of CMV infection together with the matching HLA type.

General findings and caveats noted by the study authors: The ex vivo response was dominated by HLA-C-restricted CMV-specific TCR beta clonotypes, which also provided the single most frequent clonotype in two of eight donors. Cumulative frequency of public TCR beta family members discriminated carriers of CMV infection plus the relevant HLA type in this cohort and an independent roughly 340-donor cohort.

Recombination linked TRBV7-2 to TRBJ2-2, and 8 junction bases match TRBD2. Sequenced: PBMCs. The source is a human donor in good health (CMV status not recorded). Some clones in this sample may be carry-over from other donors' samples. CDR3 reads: CASSLVAGMNTGELFF. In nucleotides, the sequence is TGTGCCAGCAGCTTAGTAGCGGGGATGAACACCGGGGAGCTGTTTTTT.